This passage covers 24 T cell receptor beta chains from one sample sequenced in a study of blood T cell repertoires in COVID-19. Sequencing used immunoSEQ multiplex PCR; TCRdb keeps in-frame clones, though not all of them. The table includes about 73,000 clones, approximately 84% detected once. Sequences were obtained from peripheral blood. These TCRs come from a human donor in a cohort sampled during active COVID-19.

The chain couples TRBV28 to TRBJ1-2; 9 nucleotides align to TRBD1. V gave up 3 bases and J gave up 5 bases; unmatched junction bases: 7. CDR1 and CDR2 from the germline V gene are MDHEN and SYDVKM. CDR3 length equals 15 residues. The CDR3 reads CASSFVQGAVYGYTF. The CDR3 DNA reads as TGTGCCAGCAGTTTCGTACAGGGGGCCGTTTATGGCTACACCTTC.

This clone was seen just once. The chain couples TRBV27 to TRBJ2-5; TRBD1 matches at 8 bases. V was clipped by 1 base and J by 5 bases; unmatched bases: 9. The CDR3 spans 16 residues. Germline V gene sequence: CDR1 MNHEY, CDR2 SMNVEV (reference sequence). This CDR3 is CASSLLRQGPPETQYF. In DNA form, the CDR3 reads TGTGCCAGCAGTTTATTGCGACAGGGGCCGCCGGAGACCCAGTACTTC.

This clone was observed many times. The chain is built from TRBV9 and TRBJ2-1; no clear D gene. Trimming left V 1 base short and J 7 bases short, with 9 bases between. Per the germline V gene, CDR1 is SGDLS and CDR2 is YYNGEE. The CDR3 loop spans 13 amino acids. The CDR3 nucleotides read TGTGCCAGCAGCGTAACTTCGTGGAATGAGCAGTTCTTC. It codes for CASSVTSWNEQFF.

This chain joins TRBV2 and TRBJ1-4; D is possibly TRBD1 (6 bases). The ends were cut back, 6 bases at V and 3 bases at J, with 14 bases in the middle. CDR1 and CDR2 from the germline V gene are SNHLY and FYNNEI. The CDR3 spans 15 residues. CDR3 sequence (DNA): TGTGCCAGCAGCAACCAGGGGATGGCTAATGAAAAACTGTTTTTT. Translating it yields CASSNQGMANEKLFF.

The gene calls are TRBV3-1 (or the pseudogene TRBV3-2) and TRBJ2-5, with 7 nucleotides matching TRBD1. Losses at the gene ends were 4 bases for V and 5 bases for J; bases not matched to a gene: 7. In germline, CDR1 is LGHDT, CDR2 YNNKEL (reference sequence). The CDR3 has 14 residues. Here the CDR3 reads CASSRRGQWETQYF. The CDR3 nucleotides are TGTGCCAGCAGCCGCAGGGGACAGTGGGAGACCCAGTACTTC.

In this sample, this clone turned up once. The V call is TRBV2, the J call TRBJ1-5, with D possibly being TRBD1 (5 bases). CDR3 length equals 13 residues. Trimming stripped 3 bases from V and 3 bases from J, with 6 bases between. Germline CDR1 SNHLY, CDR2 FYNNEI. The chain's CDR3 is CASSDRVNQPQHF. In DNA form, the CDR3 reads TGTGCCAGCAGTGACAGGGTCAATCAGCCCCAGCATTTT.

The count of this clone is one. The chain is built from TRBV7-9 and TRBJ2-7, with TRBD2 as a possible D gene (5 bases). Germline loops: CDR1 SEHNR, CDR2 FQNEAQ (reference sequence). V was trimmed by 5 bases and J by 5 bases, leaving 13 bases between them. The CDR3 loop spans 13 amino acids. The CDR3 loop reads CASSPPTRDEQYF. In nucleotides, the CDR3 is TGTGCCAGCAGCCCCCCGACGAGGGACGAGCAGTACTTC.

The V gene is TRBV28, the J gene TRBJ1-2; the D gene is possibly TRBD1 (5 bases). V was shortened by 8 bases and J by 7 bases, with 20 bases between the two germline ends. This CDR3 comprises 14 residues. The germline CDR1 and CDR2 sequences are MDHEN and SYDVKM. CDR3 residues: CASRPGTPRIGYTF. In DNA form, the CDR3 reads TGTGCCAGCCGCCCGGGGACTCCCAGAATTGGCTACACCTTC.

The chain is built from TRBV5-1 and TRBJ1-6, with D perhaps matching TRBD1 (6 bases). The germline V gene encodes CDR1 SGHRS and CDR2 YFSETQ. The V gene lost 2 bases and the J gene lost 2 bases, with 11 bases spanning the gap. The CDR3 runs to 16 residues. DNA of the CDR3: TGCGCCAGCAGCTTACATGGACAGACCTATAATTCACCCCTCCACTTT. Protein sequence: CASSLHGQTYNSPLHF.

The chain links TRBV19 to TRBJ1-1, with no clear D. Germline V CDR1 and CDR2: LNHDA, SQIVND (reference sequence). The V gene lost 4 bases and the J gene lost 8 bases, with 14 bases spanning the gap. The length of the CDR3 is 13 residues. The CDR3 nucleotides read TGTGCCAGTAGTACAGGATCTCTAAGGGAAGCTTTCTTT. As protein: CASSTGSLREAFF. Complete variable domain (other parts from reference TRBV19 and TRBJ1-1): DGGITQSPKYLFRKEGQNVTLSCEQNLNHDAMYWYRQDPGQGLRLIYYSQIVNDFQKGDIAEGYSVSREKKESFPLTVTSAQKNPTAFYLCASSTGSLREAFFGQGTRLTVV.

The V gene is TRBV15, the J gene TRBJ2-1; weak D call: TRBD1 (5 bases). This CDR3 contains 17 residues. CDR1 and CDR2 from the germline V gene are LNHNV and YYDKDF (reference sequence). V lost 3 bases and J 4 bases, leaving 19 bases between the germline ends. CDR3 amino acids: CATSSLGGQGGYNEQFF. DNA of the CDR3: TGTGCCACCAGCAGTCTGGGTGGGCAGGGTGGATACAATGAGCAGTTCTTC.

The rearrangement joins TRBV9 to TRBJ2-7, with 11 nucleotides matching TRBD1. Germline CDR1 reads SGDLS; CDR2 reads YYNGEE. The ends lost 3 bases at V and 6 bases at J; junction bases unmatched: 8. The CDR3 loop spans 15 amino acids. The CDR3 DNA reads as TGTGCCAGCAGCGCTTCCGGGACAGGGGGAGGCGAGCAGTACTTC. This sequence encodes CASSASGTGGGEQYF.

The rearrangement links TRBV10-1 to TRBJ1-6; no clear D gene. This CDR3 is 14 amino acids long. The germline V and J ends were trimmed by 2 bases and 10 bases, with 12 bases remaining between them. In germline, CDR1 is WNHNN, CDR2 SYGVQD (reference sequence). The DNA for the CDR3 is TGCGCCAGCAGTGAGAGGGAACGGGGATCACCCCTCCACTTT. It is translated as CASSERERGSPLHF.

This clone has just a few counts. V and J are TRBV10-3 and TRBJ1-2; the D gene is possibly TRBD1 (6 bases). V shed 6 bases and J shed 0 bases, with 11 bases lying between them. CDR3 length: 14 residues. In germline, CDR1 is ENHRY, CDR2 SYGVKD. CDR3 amino acids: CAIRRQEANYGYTF. In DNA, the CDR3 is TGTGCCATCAGGAGACAGGAAGCTAACTATGGCTACACCTTC.

The V gene is TRBV7-2, the J gene TRBJ1-2; 7 nucleotides match TRBD1. CDR1 is SGHTA and CDR2 is FQGNSA in the germline V gene. Germline trimming cut 5 bases from V and 3 bases from J; bases unmatched to any gene: 6. This CDR3 has 14 residues. In DNA, the CDR3 is TGTGCCAGCAGCCCCGGGACAGCGTACTATGGCTACACCTTC. It yields the protein CASSPGTAYYGYTF.

The chain employs TRBV19 and TRBJ2-2, with 10 bases fitting TRBD1. With V trimmed by 6 bases and J by 2 bases, 3 bases remained unmatched. Germline V lookup: CDR1 LNHDA, CDR2 SQIVND (reference sequence). The CDR3 runs to 15 residues. The CDR3 spells CASRTTGGNTGELFF. CDR3 in DNA: TGTGCCAGTAGAACGACAGGGGGCAACACCGGGGAGCTGTTTTTT.

The CDR3 sequence: CSVLAGTLYGYTF. The CDR3, as DNA: TGCAGCGTTCTCGCCGGGACACTCTATGGCTACACCTTC. This chain uses TRBV29-1 with TRBJ1-2; TRBD1 is a possible D gene (6 bases). The CDR3 runs to 13 residues. Trimming took off 5 bases at V and 4 bases at J, with 14 bases between the two ends. The germline V gene has CDR1 SQVTM and CDR2 ANQGSEA.

The V and J genes are TRBV6-2 or TRBV6-3 and TRBJ1-5; no firm D call. Germline V gene sequence: CDR1 MNHEY, CDR2 SVGEGT. Deletions cut 4 bases from V and 6 bases from J, with 13 bases between. This CDR3 spans 14 amino acids. The DNA of the CDR3 is TGTGCCAGCAGTTGGGGTCCCAGCGGTCAGCCCCAGCATTTT. Protein sequence: CASSWGPSGQPQHF.

This chain joins TRBV5-1 and TRBJ2-2; tentative D call: TRBD2 (5 bases). There are 15 residues in the CDR3. V was shortened by 5 bases and J by 7 bases, with 18 bases between the two germline ends. Germline CDR1 SGHRS, CDR2 YFSETQ. CDR3 residues: CASSFIGLVGGELFF. DNA of the CDR3: TGCGCCAGCAGTTTTATCGGACTCGTTGGCGGGGAGCTGTTTTTT.

V is TRBV11-2 and J is TRBJ2-7; 10 bases are shared with TRBD1. CDR1 SGHAT and CDR2 FQNNGV come from the germline V gene. Germline trimming cut 0 bases from V and 9 bases from J; bases unmatched to any gene: 11. The CDR3 totals 16 residues. CDR3 loop: CASSLDLGDRGFRQYF. The CDR3 DNA reads as TGTGCCAGCAGCTTAGATCTAGGGGACAGGGGTTTTAGGCAGTACTTC.

The chain employs TRBV30 and TRBJ2-7; D is ambiguous. The CDR3 totals 11 residues. V lost 2 bases and J lost 3, with 5 bases in between. Germline V gene data show CDR1 as GTSNPN and CDR2 as SVGIG (reference sequence). In DNA, the CDR3 is TGTGCCTGGAGTCCTAGCTACGAGCAGTACTTC. Amino acid sequence: CAWSPSYEQYF.

This chain links TRBV27 with TRBJ2-1; 9 bases fit TRBD1. The CDR3 runs 14 residues. CDR1 MNHEY and CDR2 SMNVEV come from the germline V gene (reference sequence). With 6 bases clipped from V and 4 bases from J, the junction kept 4 bases outside the gene matches. The CDR3 region has the DNA TGTGCCAGCAGCCCGACAGGGGGGTACAATGAGCAGTTCTTC. Its translation is CASSPTGGYNEQFF.

The chain is built from TRBV27 and TRBJ1-5; TRBD1 aligns across 7 bases. Trimming at V came to 6 bases and at J to 4 bases, leaving 3 bases not matched to a gene. CDR3 length: 13 residues. Germline V CDR1 and CDR2: MNHEY, SMNVEV (reference sequence). CDR3 region: CASRTGPNQPQHF. CDR3 nucleotides: TGTGCCAGCAGGACAGGGCCTAATCAGCCCCAGCATTTT.

This clone was seen once. The V call is TRBV7-8, the J call TRBJ1-1; D is ambiguous. This CDR3 spans 11 amino acids. Germline loops: CDR1 SGHVS, CDR2 FQNEAQ. Trimming removed 5 bases at V and 5 bases at J, with 6 bases between. The CDR3 reads CASSRLTEAFF. The CDR3 bases are TGTGCCAGCAGCCGTCTGACTGAAGCTTTCTTT.